A selection of T cell receptor beta chains follows, all from one sample in a study of shared clonotypes between healthy human individuals. Data came from immunoSEQ multiplex PCR; TCRdb stores just in-frame clones and leaves some out. Among about 2.4 million clones listed, about 92% were seen once. Sequencing used naive CD4+ T cells sorted from blood. The receptors stem from a man younger than 30 in good health. CDR3s include the opening cysteine and the closing phenylalanine or tryptophan. A D gene is named only where the DNA matches it firmly. Rows may omit the clone size; those that give it use once, few, many or a size class.

DNA: TGTGCCAGCACCCCCGACAAAGGGGGGGGCTTGAGTGAGCAGTACTTC
CDR3: CASTPDKGGGLSEQYF
size: -
J: TRBJ2-7
length: 16
V: TRBV7-2
D: -

DNA: TGCAGTGCTAGTCCAGTTAGTGGCTACACCTTC
CDR3: CSASPVSGYTF
size: -
J: TRBJ1-2
length: 11
V: TRBV20-1
D: -

DNA: TGTGCCAGCAGCTTAGGGTACGGCTATGGCTACACCTTC
CDR3: CASSLGYGYGYTF
size: -
J: TRBJ1-2
length: 13
V: TRBV6-5
D: -

DNA: TGTGCCAGTAGCTACAGGGTGCCAATACCGGGGTCTATCTACGAGCAGTACTTC
CDR3: CASSYRVPIPGSIYEQYF
size: -
J: TRBJ2-7
length: 18
V: TRBV19
D: -

DNA: TGTGCCAGCAGCCAAGAGGGACCGGGCGGCTCCTACGAGCAGTACTTC
CDR3: CASSQEGPGGSYEQYF
size: once
J: TRBJ2-7
length: 16
V: TRBV4-2
D: -

DNA: TGTGCCAGCAGCTCCCTGGTTAGACAGGGGGCGATGAAACTGTTTTTT
CDR3: CASSSLVRQGAMKLFF
size: -
J: TRBJ1-4
length: 16
V: TRBV7-9
D: TRBD1

DNA: TGTGCCAGCTCACCCCCGACAGTAACCTCAACTAATGAAAAACTGTTTTTT
CDR3: CASSPPTVTSTNEKLFF
size: -
J: TRBJ1-4
length: 17
V: TRBV18
D: -

DNA: TGTGCCATCAGTGAGTCGACAAGCGACAATGAGCAGTTCTTC
CDR3: CAISESTSDNEQFF
size: -
J: TRBJ2-1
length: 14
V: TRBV10-3
D: -

DNA: TGTGCCAGTAGTCAATGGGGTAGCGGGAGTAGAAGATGGCAGTTCTTC
CDR3: CASSQWGSGSRRWQFF
size: -
J: TRBJ2-1
length: 16
V: TRBV19
D: TRBD2

DNA: TGCAGTGCTAGAGAAGCGGTTGAAGCTTTCTTT
CDR3: CSAREAVEAFF
size: -
J: TRBJ1-1
length: 11
V: TRBV20-1
D: -

DNA: TGTGCCAGCAGTGAGCGACAGCAGAACACTGAAGCTTTCTTT
CDR3: CASSERQQNTEAFF
size: -
J: TRBJ1-1
length: 14
V: TRBV2
D: -

DNA: TGTGCCAGCGGGCGGGAAAGGGACACAGATACGCAGTATTTT
CDR3: CASGRERDTDTQYF
size: -
J: TRBJ2-3
length: 14
V: TRBV7-9
D: -

DNA: TGCGCCAGCAGTGACCAGGGTTGGATCTCTGGAAACACCATATATTTT
CDR3: CASSDQGWISGNTIYF
size: -
J: TRBJ1-3
length: 16
V: TRBV10-2
D: -

DNA: TGTGCCAGCAGTCCGACAGGGGGCGAGGGCTACACCTTC
CDR3: CASSPTGGEGYTF
size: once
J: TRBJ1-2
length: 13
V: TRBV6-4
D: TRBD1

DNA: TGTGCCAGCAGCCAAGATCTCCCTATTCCGGGAAGGGCATCGAATGGCTACACCTTC
CDR3: CASSQDLPIPGRASNGYTF
size: -
J: TRBJ1-2
length: 19
V: TRBV14
D: -

DNA: TGTGCCGCCGCGGGTTGGGATGAGCAGTTCTTC
CDR3: CAAAGWDEQFF
size: -
J: TRBJ2-1
length: 11
V: TRBV10-3
D: -

DNA: TGTGCCAGCAGCTCAGGGGGATCCTACAATGAGCAGTTCTTC
CDR3: CASSSGGSYNEQFF
size: -
J: TRBJ2-1
length: 14
V: TRBV7-3
D: TRBD1

DNA: TGTGCCAGCAGTTACGTTCGTGGACGGATTAGCTCTGGGGCCAACGTCCTGACTTTC
CDR3: CASSYVRGRISSGANVLTF
size: -
J: TRBJ2-6
length: 19
V: TRBV27
D: -

DNA: TGCGCCAGCAGCCAAGATCGATCGGGGTCAGGAAACACCATATATTTT
CDR3: CASSQDRSGSGNTIYF
size: -
J: TRBJ1-3
length: 16
V: TRBV4-1
D: -

DNA: TGCGCCAGCAGACTACTGCAAGGGGCAGGGGAAACTTTCTTT
CDR3: CASRLLQGAGETFF
size: -
J: TRBJ1-1
length: 14
V: TRBV5-1
D: -

DNA: TGTGCCTGGATCCGGGACATTTACACCGGGGAGCTGTTTTTT
CDR3: CAWIRDIYTGELFF
size: -
J: TRBJ2-2
length: 14
V: TRBV30
D: -

DNA: TGTGCCAGCAGCCCTACTAGCGGCCAAGAGACCCAGTACTTC
CDR3: CASSPTSGQETQYF
size: -
J: TRBJ2-5
length: 14
V: TRBV7-9
D: TRBD2

DNA: TGTGCCAGCTCACTCGGGGACAGGGGTGTAAATGAGCAGTTCTTC
CDR3: CASSLGDRGVNEQFF
size: -
J: TRBJ2-1
length: 15
V: TRBV18
D: TRBD1

DNA: TGCAGTGTACGGGAGGGCGGGATTGCAGATACGCAGTATTTT
CDR3: CSVREGGIADTQYF
size: -
J: TRBJ2-3
length: 14
V: TRBV29-1
D: TRBD2

DNA: TGTGCCAGTAGTCGAGCCCAGGGATCTGGCCAAGAGACCCAGTACTTC
CDR3: CASSRAQGSGQETQYF
size: -
J: TRBJ2-5
length: 16
V: TRBV19
D: -

DNA: TGTGCCATCAGTGCCCTGATGAACACTGAAGCTTTCTTT
CDR3: CAISALMNTEAFF
size: -
J: TRBJ1-1
length: 13
V: TRBV10-3
D: -

DNA: TGTGCCAGCAGCGAACAGGTGATCAATTCACCCCTCCACTTT
CDR3: CASSEQVINSPLHF
size: few
J: TRBJ1-6
length: 14
V: TRBV6-5
D: -

DNA: TGTGCCTGGAGTCTAAAGTTTTACAGTAATCAGCCCCAGCATTTT
CDR3: CAWSLKFYSNQPQHF
size: few
J: TRBJ1-5
length: 15
V: TRBV30
D: -

DNA: TGTGCCAGCAGTTCCGGACAGCACATGAACACTGAAGCTTTCTTT
CDR3: CASSSGQHMNTEAFF
size: -
J: TRBJ1-1
length: 15
V: TRBV6-5
D: -

DNA: TGCGCCAGCAGGAAGGAAATAACTAGCACAGATACGCAGTATTTT
CDR3: CASRKEITSTDTQYF
size: -
J: TRBJ2-3
length: 15
V: TRBV5-1
D: -

DNA: TGTGCCAGCAACCGACAGGGATGGGATGAGCAGTTCTTC
CDR3: CASNRQGWDEQFF
size: -
J: TRBJ2-1
length: 13
V: TRBV28
D: TRBD1